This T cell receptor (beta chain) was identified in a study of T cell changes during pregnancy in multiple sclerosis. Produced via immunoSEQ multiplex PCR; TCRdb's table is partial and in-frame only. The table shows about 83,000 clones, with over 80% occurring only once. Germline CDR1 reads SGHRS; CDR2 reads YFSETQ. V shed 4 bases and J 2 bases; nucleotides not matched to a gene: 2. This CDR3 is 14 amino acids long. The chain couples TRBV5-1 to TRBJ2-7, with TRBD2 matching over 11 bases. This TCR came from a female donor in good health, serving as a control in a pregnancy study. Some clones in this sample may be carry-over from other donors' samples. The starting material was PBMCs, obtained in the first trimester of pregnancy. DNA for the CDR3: TGCGCCAGCAGCATTAGCGGGGGGGCCTACGAGCAGTACTTC. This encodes CASSISGGAYEQYF.